This TCR beta chain was captured in a study of blood T cell repertoires in COVID-19 (dated by TCRdb to 2020 to 2021). Regarding the research as a whole: Samples covering the acute and convalescent phases of COVID-19 were provided by collaborators in the United States, Italy and Spain. Samples were obtained from the ongoing ImmuneRACE study (first 160 participants) and from over a thousand subjects provided by 6 global collaborators. The repertoires were released in a freely available public database meant as a resource for research on the immune response to SARS-CoV-2. Deeply sampled blood TCRbeta repertoires from subjects exposed to, actively infected with, or recovered from COVID-19 were included in the dataset. The material from the prospective study consisted of cDNA or gDNA derived from T cells, B-cell-depleted T cells, or PBMCs. Where available, HLA class I and class II types were obtained from metadata supplied by the sample provider rather than from assay-based typing. A de-identified subject ID, COVID-19 status, age in years and sex were almost always included in the sample metadata.

The immunoSEQ Assay, a bias-controlled multiplex PCR, was used to amplify TCRbeta CDR3 regions from genomic DNA. The original methods were these. The number of nucleated cells in each sample was estimated by amplification of reference gene primers within the assay. To quantify the absolute abundance of each unique TCRbeta CDR3 rearrangement, sequence reads were collapsed and filtered. Productive Simpson clonality was computed per sample as the square root of Simpson's diversity index over productive rearrangements. The immuneACCESS repertoire file appears here via TCRdb, limited to in-frame rearrangements. These files lack a portion of the clones; in checked studies, under half of the deficit traces to unresolved V genes, and the cause of the others is not known. Clone size and V and J calls were adopted from that table, with D and trimming inferred from the DNA. The sample includes about 400,000 clones, with approximately 85% observed a single time. The ten largest clones represent around 2.1% of the sample.

Beyond this particular receptor, the publication reports: Clinical and demographic metadata were provided uncurated, with the amount varying by source and participant.

Enrolling through a virtual design, the prospective study's participants ranged in age from roughly 18 to 89 years and lived across around 25 United States geographic areas. In the prospective study, participants were assigned to cohorts based on the clinical history participants reported in a screening survey and a study questionnaire. Each participant in the prospective study had whole blood, serum and a nasopharyngeal or oropharyngeal swab collected by mobile phlebotomists. Over a roughly 2-month period, participants in the prospective study had the option of providing additional blood draws and questionnaires. Prospective study blood samples were shipped either frozen or at room temperature before DNA extraction. Worth noting for this clone: What antigen it recognizes has not been identified. Base qualities are not recorded, but no much larger clone differs from it by a single base.

V is reduced by 7 bases and J by 0 bases, leaving a spacing of 16 bases between them. Reading the germline V gene (reference sequence) gives CDR1 LNHDA and CDR2 SQIVND. CDR3 length: 15 amino acids, cysteine to phenylalanine. Just the 45-base CDR3 DNA is kept, in frame starting at base 1. The sequence links TRBV19 to TRBJ2-7; TRBD1 could be the D gene, as 6 bases match. The clonotype was recovered from a woman between 40 and 55 years old with acute COVID-19. Material: PBMCs or T cells enriched from blood (not recorded which). The sequenced DNA: TGTGCCAGTACCCTCCGGGACATGAGCTCCTACGAGCAGTACTTC. Its coded protein is CASTLRDMSSYEQYF.